This T cell receptor beta chain was retrieved from a study of blood T cell repertoires in COVID-19. Whole-study context: Sites in the United States, Italy and Spain provided acute and convalescent COVID-19 samples.

The V and J ends lost 6 bases and 3 bases respectively, with 12 bases between them. This CDR3 comprises 13 residues. Germline V gene data show CDR1 as SGHRS and CDR2 as YFSETQ. The authors' processing: Estimation of nucleated cell counts was performed using reference gene primer amplification. Clones were read by immunoSEQ multiplex PCR, and TCRdb kept only the in-frame ones, dropping some. The DNA was the basis for D and trimming; V, J and clone size are from that table. Altogether about 78,000 clones are present, around nine tenths being singletons, with the ten largest covering approximately 1.9%.

What was sequenced was peripheral blood. The chain joins TRBV5-1 to TRBJ1-1; TRBD1 is a possible D gene (5 bases). The TCR was taken from a woman aged 55-70 years with acute or convalescent COVID-19. CDR3 sequence: CASTDQGYTEAFF. In DNA, the CDR3 is TGCGCCAGCACAGATCAGGGTTACACTGAAGCTTTCTTT. The variable domain in full, with the rest retrieved from reference TRBV5-1 and TRBJ1-1, is KAGVTQTPRYLIKTRGQQVTLSCSPISGHRSVSWYQQTPGQGLQFLFEYFSETQRNKGNFPGRFSGRQFSNSRSEMNVSTLELGDSALYLCASTDQGYTEAFFGQGTRLTVV.